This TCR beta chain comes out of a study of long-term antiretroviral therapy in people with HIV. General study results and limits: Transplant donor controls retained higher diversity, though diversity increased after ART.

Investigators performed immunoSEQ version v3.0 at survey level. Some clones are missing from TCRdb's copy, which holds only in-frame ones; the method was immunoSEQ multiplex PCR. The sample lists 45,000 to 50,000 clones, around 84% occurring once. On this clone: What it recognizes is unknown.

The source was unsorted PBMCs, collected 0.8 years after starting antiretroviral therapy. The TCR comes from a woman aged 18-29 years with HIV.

The CDR3 loop reads CASSYQGETDTQYF. CDR3 nucleotide sequence: TGTGCCAGCAGTTACCAGGGGGAAACAGATACGCAGTATTTT. The rearrangement links TRBV6-5 to TRBJ2-3; TRBD1 matches at 7 bases. The CDR3 has 14 residues. The trim removed 2 bases at V and 3 bases at J, leaving 2 bases unmatched. Per the germline V gene, CDR1 is MNHEY and CDR2 is SVGAGI.